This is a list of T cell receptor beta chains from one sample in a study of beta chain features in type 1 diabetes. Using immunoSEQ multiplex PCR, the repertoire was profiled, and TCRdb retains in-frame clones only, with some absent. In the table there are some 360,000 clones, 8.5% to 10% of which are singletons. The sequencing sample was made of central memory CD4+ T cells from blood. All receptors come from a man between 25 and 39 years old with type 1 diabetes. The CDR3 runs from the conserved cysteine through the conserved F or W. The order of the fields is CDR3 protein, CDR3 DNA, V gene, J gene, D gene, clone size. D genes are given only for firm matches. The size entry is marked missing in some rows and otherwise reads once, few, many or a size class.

CASSQVTGKILHEQFF,TGCGCCAGCAGCCAGGTGACAGGGAAAATCCTCCATGAGCAGTTCTTC,TRBV4-1,TRBJ2-1,TRBD1,many
CASSSQGPWVNTEAFF,TGTGCCAGCAGCTCCCAGGGTCCCTGGGTGAACACTGAAGCTTTCTTT,TRBV7-2,TRBJ1-1,NA,NA
CASTGEAGDYGYTF,TGTGCCAGCACGGGGGAGGCAGGGGACTATGGCTACACCTTC,TRBV28,TRBJ1-2,NA,NA
CAISEWVGAAADTQYF,TGTGCCATCAGTGAGTGGGTGGGAGCAGCGGCAGATACGCAGTATTTT,TRBV10-3,TRBJ2-3,NA,NA
CASTPTRGNEQFF,TGTGCCAGCACGCCAACCCGAGGAAATGAGCAGTTCTTC,TRBV9,TRBJ2-1,NA,few
CASSEILQGRYEQYF,TGTGCCAGCAGTGAAATTCTCCAGGGACGGTACGAGCAGTACTTC,TRBV2,TRBJ2-7,NA,few
CASSESLLAGFTGELFF,TGTGCCAGCAGTGAATCCCTACTAGCGGGATTTACCGGGGAGCTGTTTTTT,TRBV6-1,TRBJ2-2,TRBD2,many
CASSLYLDFYGYTF,TGTGCCAGCAGCTTATACCTTGACTTCTATGGCTACACCTTC,TRBV5-5,TRBJ1-2,NA,few
CASSPTPQDRASEAFF,TGTGCCAGCAGCCCTACCCCTCAGGACAGGGCCAGCGAAGCTTTCTTT,TRBV11-2,TRBJ1-1,TRBD1,few
CASSLSGDRANEQFF,TGTGCCAGCAGCTTATCGGGGGACAGGGCCAATGAGCAGTTCTTC,TRBV7-3,TRBJ2-1,TRBD1,NA
CASSLMGGSGNTIYF,TGCGCCAGCAGCTTGATGGGGGGATCTGGAAACACCATATATTTT,TRBV5-1,TRBJ1-3,NA,few
CASSSREGLTDTQYF,TGTGCCAGCAGTTCACGGGAGGGACTCACAGATACGCAGTATTTT,TRBV27,TRBJ2-3,TRBD2,NA
CASSQDILAGGAGDEQYF,TGTGCCAGCAGCCAAGATATTCTAGCGGGAGGGGCGGGAGACGAGCAGTACTTC,TRBV4-2,TRBJ2-7,TRBD2,NA
CASSSTWTGEREPQHF,TGTGCCAGCAGTTCAACCTGGACAGGGGAGAGGGAGCCCCAGCATTTT,TRBV6-5,TRBJ1-5,TRBD1,many
CASSSSGVAKNIQYF,TGTGCCAGCAGTTCTAGCGGGGTAGCCAAAAACATTCAGTACTTC,TRBV6-1,TRBJ2-4,TRBD2,few
CASSSRMKNIQYF,TGTGCCAGCAGCTCCAGGATGAAAAACATTCAGTACTTC,TRBV6-5,TRBJ2-4,NA,few